This is a list of T cell receptor beta chains from one sample in a study of shared T cell receptors in the human thymus. The table came from immunoSEQ multiplex PCR; TCRdb's copy has only in-frame clones and leaves some out. The repertoire holds about 730,000 clones, with 70% to 90% as singletons. This same sample was also taken into another study, of human thymus T cells.

The sequencing input was thymocytes. The receptor source for this set is a girl under three years old with a congenital heart defect. The CDR3 runs from the conserved cysteine through the conserved F or W. The D gene is left open where the match is weak. Some rows have no size entry. The others give once, few or many, or a class for an expanded clone.

clone size: few; V gene: TRBV5-4; D gene: TRBD1; J gene: TRBJ1-4; CDR3 protein: CASSRDRVPNEKLFF; CDR3 DNA: TGTGCCAGCAGCCGTGACAGGGTGCCTAATGAAAAACTGTTTTTT
clone size: -; V gene: TRBV11-2; D gene: -; J gene: TRBJ2-7; CDR3 protein: CASGSYEQYF; CDR3 DNA: TGTGCCAGCGGCTCATACGAGCAGTACTTC
clone size: -; V gene: TRBV4-1; D gene: -; J gene: TRBJ2-1; CDR3 protein: CASSQRRGWRTDYNEQFF; CDR3 DNA: TGCGCCAGCAGCCAAAGACGAGGGTGGAGGACAGACTACAATGAGCAGTTCTTC
clone size: -; V gene: TRBV5-6; D gene: TRBD1; J gene: TRBJ1-1; CDR3 protein: CASSPDRGGLNTEAFF; CDR3 DNA: TGTGCCAGCAGCCCGGACAGGGGGGGTTTGAACACTGAAGCTTTCTTT
clone size: -; V gene: TRBV5-1; D gene: -; J gene: TRBJ1-6; CDR3 protein: CASSLTPPRHVSLNSPLHF; CDR3 DNA: TGCGCCAGCAGCTTAACACCTCCCCGACACGTTTCCCTGAATTCACCCCTCCACTTT
clone size: -; V gene: TRBV4-3; D gene: TRBD1; J gene: TRBJ1-3; CDR3 protein: CASSQDWDSPVRSSGNTIYF; CDR3 DNA: TGCGCCAGCAGCCAAGATTGGGACAGCCCAGTTCGGAGCTCTGGAAACACCATATATTTT
clone size: -; V gene: TRBV6-1; D gene: -; J gene: TRBJ2-5; CDR3 protein: CASSEVGLAKYF; CDR3 DNA: TGTGCCAGCAGTGAAGTTGGGCTAGCGAAGTACTTC
clone size: -; V gene: TRBV4-1; D gene: TRBD2; J gene: TRBJ2-7; CDR3 protein: CASSQVKAGWYEQYF; CDR3 DNA: TGCGCCAGCAGCCAAGTAAAAGCGGGGTGGTACGAGCAGTACTTC
clone size: -; V gene: TRBV9; D gene: TRBD2; J gene: TRBJ2-7; CDR3 protein: CASSTLAGGAYEQYF; CDR3 DNA: TGTGCCAGCAGCACTCTAGCGGGGGGAGCCTACGAGCAGTACTTC
clone size: -; V gene: TRBV11-2; D gene: -; J gene: TRBJ2-1; CDR3 protein: CASSATLLARETDNEQFF; CDR3 DNA: TGTGCCAGCAGCGCAACGCTACTAGCCCGTGAGACGGACAATGAGCAGTTCTTC
clone size: few; V gene: TRBV5-5; D gene: TRBD1; J gene: TRBJ2-3; CDR3 protein: CASSVNRDRDTDTQYF; CDR3 DNA: TGTGCCAGCAGTGTGAACCGGGACAGGGACACAGATACGCAGTATTTT
clone size: -; V gene: TRBV4-1; D gene: TRBD1; J gene: TRBJ1-2; CDR3 protein: CASSPGTGSDYGYTF; CDR3 DNA: TGCGCCAGCAGCCCAGGGACAGGGAGTGACTATGGCTACACCTTC
clone size: few; V gene: TRBV29-1; D gene: TRBD2; J gene: TRBJ2-3; CDR3 protein: CSVIGGAADTQYF; CDR3 DNA: TGCAGCGTTATCGGGGGGGCCGCAGATACGCAGTATTTT
clone size: -; V gene: TRBV7-9; D gene: TRBD2; J gene: TRBJ2-1; CDR3 protein: CASRHSGTSGGGNEQFF; CDR3 DNA: TGTGCCAGCAGGCATTCCGGGACTAGCGGGGGGGGGAATGAGCAGTTCTTC
clone size: once; V gene: TRBV9; D gene: -; J gene: TRBJ1-5; CDR3 protein: CASSVGGGGNQPQHF; CDR3 DNA: TGTGCCAGCAGCGTAGGGGGGGGAGGTAATCAGCCCCAGCATTTT
clone size: -; V gene: TRBV27; D gene: TRBD1; J gene: TRBJ2-7; CDR3 protein: CASSFGTGATSSYEQYF; CDR3 DNA: TGTGCCAGCAGTTTTGGGACAGGGGCGACAAGCTCCTACGAGCAGTACTTC
clone size: -; V gene: TRBV28; D gene: TRBD1; J gene: TRBJ2-5; CDR3 protein: CASSRNTGGKETQYF; CDR3 DNA: TGTGCCAGCAGCCGTAATACAGGGGGCAAAGAGACCCAGTACTTC
clone size: -; V gene: TRBV11-2; D gene: -; J gene: TRBJ1-1; CDR3 protein: CASSSPGVQDTEAFF; CDR3 DNA: TGTGCCAGCAGCTCCCCAGGGGTACAGGACACTGAAGCTTTCTTT
clone size: -; V gene: TRBV13; D gene: -; J gene: TRBJ1-1; CDR3 protein: CASSLRGGREWAEAFF; CDR3 DNA: TGTGCCAGCAGCCTCAGGGGCGGCAGGGAGTGGGCTGAAGCTTTCTTT